This T cell receptor (beta chain) comes out of a study of blood T cells in healthy people across ages. It was with a sample-barcoded 5' primer and a J-beta primer mix that a second PCR of about 6 to 11 cycles was run. A template-switch adaptor containing 12 random nucleotides labeled each cDNA molecule. Using its own MiXCR run on the 5' RACE reads, TCRdb lists one record per CDR3 protein. Here the sample spans about 780,000 distinct CDR3 sequences, roughly 25% being singletons. Study-level results: Long-lived donors exceeded aged donors in naive CD4+ cells and diversity.

For this clonotype: The antigen remains unidentified.

Trimming shortened V by 5 bases and J by 1 base, and 15 bases separated the two germline ends. CDR3 length: 15 amino acids. Germline lookup yields CDR1 MNHEY and CDR2 SVGEGT. The same data also went into a second study, on T cells of mothers and their children. That publication notes: Added by the second PCR's M1S primer were sample barcodes and 2-4 random nucleotides.

Sequencing was done on a sample of blood. J is TRBJ2-7 and V is TRBV6-2 or TRBV6-3; weak D call: TRBD2 (5 bases). The receptor was isolated from a boy aged 5-17 years in good health. CDR3 DNA: TGTGCCAGCAGTGGGGAGCGGACCATTTCCTACGAGCAGTACTTC. Its translation is CASSGERTISYEQYF.